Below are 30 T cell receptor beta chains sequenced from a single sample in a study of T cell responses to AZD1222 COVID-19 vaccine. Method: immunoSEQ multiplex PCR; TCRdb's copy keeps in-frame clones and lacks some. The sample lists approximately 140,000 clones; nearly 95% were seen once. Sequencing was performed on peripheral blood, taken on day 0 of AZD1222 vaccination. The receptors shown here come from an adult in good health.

CDR3 coding DNA: TGTGCCAGTAGTATACGGGCCCCCCAGGGGCCCTACGAGCAGTACTTC. It codes for CASSIRAPQGPYEQYF. The V gene is TRBV19, the J gene TRBJ2-7; a weak D match, TRBD1 (6 bases). The germline V and J ends were trimmed by 2 bases and 2 bases, with 16 bases remaining between them. Per the germline V gene, CDR1 is LNHDA and CDR2 is SQIVND (reference sequence). The CDR3 runs to 16 residues.

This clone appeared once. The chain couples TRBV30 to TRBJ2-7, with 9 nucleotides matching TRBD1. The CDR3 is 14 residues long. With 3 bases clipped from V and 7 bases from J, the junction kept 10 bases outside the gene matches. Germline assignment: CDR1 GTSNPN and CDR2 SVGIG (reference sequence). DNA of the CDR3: TGTGCCTGGAGGGCCCGGGACAGGGTTGGGGAGCAGTACTTC. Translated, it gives CAWRARDRVGEQYF.

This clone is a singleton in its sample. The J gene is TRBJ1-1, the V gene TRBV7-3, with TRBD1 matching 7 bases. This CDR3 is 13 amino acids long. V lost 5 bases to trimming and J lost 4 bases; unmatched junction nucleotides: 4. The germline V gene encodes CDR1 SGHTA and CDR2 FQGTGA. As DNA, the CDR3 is TGTGCCAGCAGCCTCGACAGGGTCACTGAAGCTTTCTTT. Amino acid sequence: CASSLDRVTEAFF.

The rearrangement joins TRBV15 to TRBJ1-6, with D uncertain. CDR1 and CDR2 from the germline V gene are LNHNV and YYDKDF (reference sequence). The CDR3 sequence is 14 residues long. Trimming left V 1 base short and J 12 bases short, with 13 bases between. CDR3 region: CATSRVREDGPLHF. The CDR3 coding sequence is TGTGCCACCAGCAGAGTAAGGGAGGACGGACCCCTCCACTTT.

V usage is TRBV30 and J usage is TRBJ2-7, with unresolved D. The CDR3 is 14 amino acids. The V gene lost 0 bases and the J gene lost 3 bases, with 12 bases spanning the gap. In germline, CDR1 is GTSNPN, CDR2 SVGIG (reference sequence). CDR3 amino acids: CAWSVQFWGYEQYF. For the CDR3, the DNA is TGTGCCTGGAGTGTACAGTTTTGGGGCTACGAGCAGTACTTC.

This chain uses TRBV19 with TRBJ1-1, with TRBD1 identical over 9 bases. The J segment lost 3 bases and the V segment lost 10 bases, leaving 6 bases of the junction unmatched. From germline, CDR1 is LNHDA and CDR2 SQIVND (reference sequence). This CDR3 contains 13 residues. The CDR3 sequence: CATQGAAHTEAFF. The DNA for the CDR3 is TGTGCCACACAGGGGGCGGCTCACACTGAAGCTTTCTTT.

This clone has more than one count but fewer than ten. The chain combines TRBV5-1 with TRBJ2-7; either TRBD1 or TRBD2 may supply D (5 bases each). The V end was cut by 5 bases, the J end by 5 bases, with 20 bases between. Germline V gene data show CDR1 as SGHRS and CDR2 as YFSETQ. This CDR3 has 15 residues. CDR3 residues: CASRNTGTPEDEQYF. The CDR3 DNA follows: TGCGCCAGCAGAAATACCGGGACCCCCGAGGACGAGCAGTACTTC.

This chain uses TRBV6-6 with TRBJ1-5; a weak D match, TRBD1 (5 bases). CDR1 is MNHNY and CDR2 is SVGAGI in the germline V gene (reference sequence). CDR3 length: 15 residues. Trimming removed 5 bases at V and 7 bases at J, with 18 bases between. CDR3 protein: CASSQLGPGIQPQHF. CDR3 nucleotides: TGTGCCAGCAGTCAACTGGGCCCAGGGATACAGCCCCAGCATTTT.

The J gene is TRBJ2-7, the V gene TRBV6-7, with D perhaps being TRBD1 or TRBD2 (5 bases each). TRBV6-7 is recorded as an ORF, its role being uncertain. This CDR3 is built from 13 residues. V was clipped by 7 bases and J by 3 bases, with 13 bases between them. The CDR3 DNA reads TGTGCCAGCAATTCGGGACCCCTCTACGAGCAGTACTTC. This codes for CASNSGPLYEQYF.

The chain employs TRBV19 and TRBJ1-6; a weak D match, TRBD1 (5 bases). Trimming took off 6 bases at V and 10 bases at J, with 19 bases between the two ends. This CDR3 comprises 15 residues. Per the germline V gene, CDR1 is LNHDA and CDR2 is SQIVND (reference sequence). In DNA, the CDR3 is TGTGCCAGTAGAGACCTCGGACACGGGATGTCACCCCTCCACTTT. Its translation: CASRDLGHGMSPLHF.

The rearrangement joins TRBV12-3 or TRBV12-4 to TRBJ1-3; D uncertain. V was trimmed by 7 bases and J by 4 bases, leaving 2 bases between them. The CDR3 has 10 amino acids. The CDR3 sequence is CASMGNTIYF. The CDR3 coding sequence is TGTGCCAGCATGGGAAACACCATATATTTT.

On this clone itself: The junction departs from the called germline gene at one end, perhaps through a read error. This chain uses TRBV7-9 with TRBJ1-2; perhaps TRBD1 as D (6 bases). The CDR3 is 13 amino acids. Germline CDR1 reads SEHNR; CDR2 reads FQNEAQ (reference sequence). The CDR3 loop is CASSITTGPIPLF. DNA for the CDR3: TGTGCCAGCAGCATCACTACAGGGCCGATCCCCCTCTTC.

The CDR3 loop is CASSQLGSSGYTF. As DNA, the CDR3 is TGCGCCAGCAGCCAACTCGGTTCGAGTGGCTACACCTTC. V gene TRBV4-3 combines with J gene TRBJ1-2; D is undetermined. The V end lost 2 bases, the J end lost 7 bases, and 11 bases lay between the germline ends. The CDR3 has 13 residues. Per the germline V gene, CDR1 is LGHNA and CDR2 is YSLEER.

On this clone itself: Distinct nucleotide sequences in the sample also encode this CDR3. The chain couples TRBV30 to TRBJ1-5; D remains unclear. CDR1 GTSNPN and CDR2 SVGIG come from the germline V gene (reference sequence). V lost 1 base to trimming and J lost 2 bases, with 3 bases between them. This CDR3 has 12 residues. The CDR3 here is CAWSGGNQPQHF. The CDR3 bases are TGTGCCTGGAGTGGTGGCAATCAGCCCCAGCATTTT.

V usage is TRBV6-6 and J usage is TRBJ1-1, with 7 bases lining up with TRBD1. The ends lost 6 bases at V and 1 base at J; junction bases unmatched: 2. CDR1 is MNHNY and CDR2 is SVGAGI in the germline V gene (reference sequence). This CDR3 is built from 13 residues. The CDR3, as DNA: TGTGCCAGCAGCCGGACAGGGAACACTGAAGCTTTCTTT. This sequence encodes CASSRTGNTEAFF.

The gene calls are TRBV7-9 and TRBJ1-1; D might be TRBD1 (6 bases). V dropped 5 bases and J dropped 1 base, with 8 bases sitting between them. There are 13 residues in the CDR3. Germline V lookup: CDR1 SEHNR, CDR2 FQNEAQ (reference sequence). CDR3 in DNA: TGTGCCAGCAGCGTGGACAGGAACACTGAAGCTTTCTTT. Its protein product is CASSVDRNTEAFF. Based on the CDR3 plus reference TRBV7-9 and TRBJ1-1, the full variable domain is DTGVSQNPRHKITKRGQNVTFRCDPISEHNRLYWYRQTLGQGPEFLTYFQNEAQLEKSRLLSDRFSAERPKGSFSTLEIQRTEQGDSAMYLCASSVDRNTEAFFGQGTRLTVV.

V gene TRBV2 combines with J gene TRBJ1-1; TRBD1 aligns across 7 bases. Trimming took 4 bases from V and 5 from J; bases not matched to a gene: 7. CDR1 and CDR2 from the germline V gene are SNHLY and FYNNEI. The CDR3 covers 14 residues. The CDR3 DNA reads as TGTGCCAGCAGTGTCTACAGGGGTGGGACTGAAGCTTTCTTT. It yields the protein CASSVYRGGTEAFF.

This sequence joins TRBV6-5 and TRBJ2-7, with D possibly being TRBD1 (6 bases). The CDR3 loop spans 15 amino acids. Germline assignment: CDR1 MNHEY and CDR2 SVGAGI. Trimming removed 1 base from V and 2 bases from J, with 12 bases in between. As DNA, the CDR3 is TGTGCCAGCAGTTACTTAACAGGGATGCCCTACGAGCAGTACTTC. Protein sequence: CASSYLTGMPYEQYF.

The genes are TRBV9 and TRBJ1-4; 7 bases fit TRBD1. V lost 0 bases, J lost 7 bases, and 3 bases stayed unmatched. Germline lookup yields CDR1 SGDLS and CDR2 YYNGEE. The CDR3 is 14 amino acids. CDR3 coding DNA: TGTGCCAGCAGCGTAGGGGCAGGGGGTGAAAAACTGTTTTTT. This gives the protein CASSVGAGGEKLFF.

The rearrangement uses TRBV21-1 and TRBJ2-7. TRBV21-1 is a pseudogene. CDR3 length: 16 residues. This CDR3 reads CASSKKAGTLSYEQYF. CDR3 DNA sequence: TGTGCCAGCAGCAAAAAAGCCGGGACGCTTTCCTACGAGCAGTACTTC.

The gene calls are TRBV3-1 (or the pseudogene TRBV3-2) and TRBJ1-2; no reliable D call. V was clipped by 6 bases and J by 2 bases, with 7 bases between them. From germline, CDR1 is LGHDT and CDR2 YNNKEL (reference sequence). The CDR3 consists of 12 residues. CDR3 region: CASSGRNYGYTF. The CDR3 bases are TGTGCCAGCAGTGGAAGGAACTATGGCTACACCTTC.

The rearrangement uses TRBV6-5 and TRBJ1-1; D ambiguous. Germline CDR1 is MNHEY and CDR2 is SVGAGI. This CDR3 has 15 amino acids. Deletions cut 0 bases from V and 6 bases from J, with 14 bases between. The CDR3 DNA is TGTGCCAGCAGTTACTCGACTTTTAGGGTGGCTGAAGCTTTCTTT. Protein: CASSYSTFRVAEAFF.

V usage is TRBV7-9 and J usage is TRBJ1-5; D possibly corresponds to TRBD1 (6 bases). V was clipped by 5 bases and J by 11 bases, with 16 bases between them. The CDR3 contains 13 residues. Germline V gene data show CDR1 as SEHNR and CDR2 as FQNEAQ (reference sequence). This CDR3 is CASSAGPDSSQHF. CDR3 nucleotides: TGTGCCAGCAGCGCCGGGCCGGACAGTTCCCAGCATTTT.

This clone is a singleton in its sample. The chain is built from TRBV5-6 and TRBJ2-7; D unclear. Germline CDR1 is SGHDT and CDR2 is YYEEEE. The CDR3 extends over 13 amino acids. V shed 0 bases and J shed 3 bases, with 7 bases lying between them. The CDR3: CASSLGMDYEQYF. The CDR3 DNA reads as TGTGCCAGCAGCTTGGGTATGGACTACGAGCAGTACTTC.

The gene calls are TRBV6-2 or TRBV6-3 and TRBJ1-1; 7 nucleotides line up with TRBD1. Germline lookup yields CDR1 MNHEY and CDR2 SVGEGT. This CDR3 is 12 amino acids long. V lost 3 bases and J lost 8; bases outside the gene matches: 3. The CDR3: CASSYLRGEAFF. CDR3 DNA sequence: TGTGCCAGCAGTTATCTCAGGGGGGAAGCTTTCTTT.

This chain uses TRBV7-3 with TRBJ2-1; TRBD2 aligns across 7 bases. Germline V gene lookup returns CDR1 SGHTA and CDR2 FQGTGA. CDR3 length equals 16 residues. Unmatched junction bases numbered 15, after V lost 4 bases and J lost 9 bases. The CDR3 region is CASSSLPGLSRGEQFF. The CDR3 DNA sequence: TGTGCCAGCAGCTCGCTACCGGGACTATCCCGGGGTGAGCAGTTCTTC.

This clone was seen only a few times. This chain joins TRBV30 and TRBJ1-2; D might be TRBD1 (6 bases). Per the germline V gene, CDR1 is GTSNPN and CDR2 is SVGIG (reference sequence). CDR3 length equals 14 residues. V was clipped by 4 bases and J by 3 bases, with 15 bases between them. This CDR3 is CAWTPQGSYYGYTF. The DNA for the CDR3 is TGTGCCTGGACCCCACAGGGTTCTTACTATGGCTACACCTTC.

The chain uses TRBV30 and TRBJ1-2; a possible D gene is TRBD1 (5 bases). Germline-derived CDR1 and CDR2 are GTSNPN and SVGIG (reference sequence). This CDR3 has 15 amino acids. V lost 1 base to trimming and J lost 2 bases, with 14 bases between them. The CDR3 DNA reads TGTGCCTGGAGTGGGGGACCCGTTAAAAACTATGGCTACACCTTC. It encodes CAWSGGPVKNYGYTF. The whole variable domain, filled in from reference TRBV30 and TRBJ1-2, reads SQTIHQWPATLVQPVGSPLSLECTVEGTSNPNLYWYRQAAGRGLQLLFYSVGIGQISSEVPQNLSASRPQDRQFILSSKKLLLSDSGFYLCAWSGGPVKNYGYTFGSGTRLTVV.

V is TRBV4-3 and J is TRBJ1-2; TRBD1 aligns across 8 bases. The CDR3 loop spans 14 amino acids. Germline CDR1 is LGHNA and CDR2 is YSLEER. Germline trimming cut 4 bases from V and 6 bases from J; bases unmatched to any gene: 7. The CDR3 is CASSPGQGFDGYTF. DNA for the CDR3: TGCGCCAGCAGCCCTGGACAGGGCTTTGATGGCTACACCTTC.

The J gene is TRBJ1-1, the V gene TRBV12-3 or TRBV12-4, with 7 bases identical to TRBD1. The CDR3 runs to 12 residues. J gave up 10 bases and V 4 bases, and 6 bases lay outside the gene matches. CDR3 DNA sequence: TGTGCCAGCAGTTCGCCCCCAGGGGGAGCTTTCTTT. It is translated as CASSSPPGGAFF.